The T cell receptor beta chain under discussion was sequenced for a study of T cells after yellow fever vaccination. About the research overall: Some fractions had low cell numbers, and these were prepared with SMART-Seq v4 Ultra Low Input. Study conclusions and caveats: There was a small share of clonotypes that showed up in both the CD4 and CD8 compartments.

TCRdb itself ran the 5' RACE reads through MiXCR, one entry per CDR3 protein. The sample lists roughly 120,000 distinct CDR3 sequences; 6% to 8% were seen once. The CDR3 runs 17 residues. A remark on this clonotype: Its antigen is unknown. A read error is possible here, since a much larger clone lies one base away.

The sequence was obtained from a young man who received the YFV17D yellow fever vaccine. The V gene is TRBV12-3 or TRBV12-4, the J gene TRBJ1-5, with D possibly being TRBD1 (5 bases). The input for sequencing was CD4+ T cells sorted from PBMCs, taken more than 8 days after the first yellow fever vaccination. The CDR3 here is CASSPLGGSGLGQTQHF. The CDR3 DNA sequence: TGTGCCAGCAGTCCCCTGGGGGGGTCAGGGCTGGGTCAGACCCAGCATTTT.